Given below is one TCR beta chain in context. Its antigen is unknown. The study drew donors from healthy Caucasian individuals in Russia aged about 6 to 95. Every sample yielded at least 6.5 million isolated PBMCs. These data come from a study of blood T cells in healthy people across ages. Study-level findings and limits: Relative to aged donors, long-lived donors carried more naive CD4+ cells and displayed higher diversity.

For the second PCR, which ran for about 6 to 12 cycles, a sample-barcoded 5' primer and a J-beta primer mix were used. Individual samples furnished no less than 3 million CDR3-containing paired-end reads apiece. TCRdb called the 5' RACE reads again in MiXCR, with one record for every CDR3 protein. The sample lists 1.8 million or so distinct CDR3 sequences; about two fifths were seen once. V dropped 2 bases and J dropped 5 bases, with 7 bases sitting between them. The CDR3 covers 12 residues. The chain couples TRBV12-3 or TRBV12-4 to TRBJ2-7; unclear D gene. Sequencing was performed on blood. This sequence was found in a human donor in good health. In DNA form, the CDR3 reads TGTGCCAGCAGTTTAAGTAGAAACGAGCAGTACTTC. Residues: CASSLSRNEQYF.